The sequence of this T cell receptor (beta chain) was determined in a study of blood T cells in healthy people across ages. Then a second PCR, running roughly 6 to 12 cycles, was carried out with a sample-barcoded 5' primer and a J-beta primer mix. Using its own MiXCR run on the 5' RACE reads, TCRdb lists one record per CDR3 protein. The data contain 600,000 to 850,000 distinct CDR3 sequences, around 40% of them singletons. This clonotype was counted only a few times. Losses at the gene ends were 0 bases for V and 15 bases for J; bases not matched to a gene: 11. The CDR3 is made up of 14 amino acids. From germline, CDR1 is SGHAT and CDR2 FQNNGV.

This receptor was obtained from a woman aged 55-70 years in good health. Sample: blood. The gene calls are TRBV11-2 and TRBJ2-1; TRBD2 aligns across 7 bases. CDR3 nucleotides: TGTGCCAGCAGCTTAGACCGAATCGGACTAGTTGGGTTCTTC. Translated, it gives CASSLDRIGLVGFF.